This TCR beta chain was found in a study of OX40 agonist ivuxolimab in advanced cancers. Study observations and caveats: Averaging showed that CD8+ T cells had more expanded clones than CD4+ did.

Produced via immunoSEQ multiplex PCR; TCRdb's table is partial and in-frame only. The profile shows 35,000 or so clones, 76% of them singletons. This clone has only a few counts. Its antigen is currently unknown. The sequence was obtained from an adult with an advanced solid tumor such as melanoma, head and neck, liver or kidney cancer. The sample was CD4+ or CD8+ T cells sorted from blood, taken in a trial of the OX40 agonist ivuxolimab.

This CDR3 is CAISVFLNTEAFF. CDR3 sequence (DNA): TGTGCCATCAGTGTGTTTTTGAACACTGAAGCTTTCTTT. The chain links TRBV10-3 to TRBJ1-1; D is ambiguous. The CDR3 runs to 13 residues. The germline V and J ends were trimmed by 4 bases and 0 bases, with 6 bases remaining between them. Per the germline V gene, CDR1 is ENHRY and CDR2 is SYGVKD.